The clone carrying this TCR beta chain was observed once. Its antigen is currently unknown. Noted treatment: approximately 18 received Ad26.COV2.S at low or high dose, single or two shots; 5 received placebo; per-sample allocation not given. The samples date from day 63 after the first vaccine or placebo injection. A Boston donor was an adult aged 18-55 years. This record belongs to a study of Ad26.COV2.S vaccination and SARS-CoV-2 variants. Study as a whole: The vaccine Ad26.COV2.S was put into the muscle once, or twice with 56 days between.

The study, taken as a whole, reports: TCR breadth and depth estimates may have understated total T cell responses. Substantial breadth was reportedly displayed by spike-specific CD8+ and CD4+ T cell responses after vaccination.

Sequencing used immunoSEQ multiplex PCR; TCRdb keeps in-frame clones, though not all of them. The table shows roughly 400,000 clones, with 90% occurring only once. The origin of this receptor is a person aged 18-65 years who received the Ad26.COV2.S COVID-19 vaccine or a placebo. Specimen: peripheral blood, collected in a trial of Ad26.COV2.S vaccine versus placebo.

This chain's CDR3 is CACKKGQPYNEQFF. DNA for the CDR3: TGTGCCTGCAAAAAGGGACAGCCATACAATGAGCAGTTCTTC. The gene calls are TRBV30 and TRBJ2-1; 7 nucleotides line up with TRBD1. CDR3 length: 14 amino acids. V shed 6 bases, J shed 4 bases, and the junction held 9 bases outside the gene matches. From germline, CDR1 is GTSNPN and CDR2 SVGIG (reference sequence). Using reference TRBV30 and TRBJ2-1 for the parts outside the CDR3, the full variable domain is SQTIHQWPATLVQPVGSPLSLECTVEGTSNPNLYWYRQAAGRGLQLLFYSVGIGQISSEVPQNLSASRPQDRQFILSSKKLLLSDSGFYLCACKKGQPYNEQFFGPGTRLTVL.